This TCR beta chain derives from a study of shared clonotypes between healthy human individuals. The CDR3 runs to 15 residues. The V gene's germline CDR1 is MNHNS and CDR2 SASEGT. Deletions cut 0 bases from V and 3 bases from J, with 9 bases between. Here immunoSEQ multiplex PCR was the method, and the copy in TCRdb shows in-frame clones only, minus some. Among approximately 1.1 million clones listed, 75% to 80% were seen once. Sequencing was done on a sample of memory CD4+ T cells from PBMCs. Regarding subset: CD45RA-negative fraction. The V and J genes are TRBV6-1 and TRBJ1-5; no clear D. The clonotype was recovered from a man aged 18 to 30 in good health. Some clones in this sample may be carry-over from other donors' samples. CDR3 sequence (DNA): TGTGCCAGCAGTGAAGCGCGGGTGAACAATCAGCCCCAGCATTTT. It yields the protein CASSEARVNNQPQHF.